The 27 T cell receptor beta chains below come from one sample, sequenced in a study of neurological immune-mediated disorders (dated by TCRdb to about 2019). Preparation of the library involved 5' RACE. The listed sequencing device is Illumina HiSeq 2500. The public reads were reprocessed in TCRdb via fastp at Q25 and MiXCR, keeping in-frame beta chains. Rows are unified per CDR3 protein, each entry keeping the most common DNA and genes. The sample contains around 78,000 distinct CDR3 sequences, roughly 17% of them found a single time. The ten largest clones represent approximately 15% of the sample. The sequencing sample was made of PBMCs. Source of these receptors: a woman in her forties in good health.

This clonotype occurred many times. The V call is TRBV2, the J call TRBJ2-3; D gene ambiguous. V was trimmed by 4 bases and J by 0 bases, leaving 11 bases between them. CDR3 length: 15 residues. From germline, CDR1 is SNHLY and CDR2 FYNNEI. The chain's CDR3 is CASSVPLLSTDTQYF. The CDR3, as DNA: TGTGCCAGCAGTGTCCCGCTACTTAGCACAGATACGCAGTATTTT.

This clonotype came up a few times. The J gene is TRBJ1-5, the V gene TRBV4-1; D is unresolved. V was pared by 0 bases and J by 6 bases, with 15 bases between. CDR1 and CDR2 (germline): MGHRA, YSYEKL. The length of the CDR3 is 16 residues. This CDR3 reads CASSQDPGSLSQPQHF. CDR3 DNA: TGCGCCAGCAGCCAAGATCCGGGCAGTTTATCTCAGCCCCAGCATTTT.

Sample share makes this clonotype medium-sized. This chain connects TRBV12-3 or TRBV12-4 to TRBJ2-1; 7 nucleotides match TRBD2. J was trimmed by 2 bases and V by 7 bases; bases with no gene match: 11. CDR3 length: 16 residues. CDR3 coding DNA: TGTGCCAGCACCGACTCTCAGGGACTACCCTACAATGAGCAGTTCTTC. As protein: CASTDSQGLPYNEQFF.

This clonotype was counted many times. The chain has TRBV5-1 and TRBJ2-1; D not certain. The CDR3 loop spans 14 amino acids. V was trimmed by 2 bases and J by 6 bases, leaving 12 bases between them. Germline V gene lookup returns CDR1 SGHRS and CDR2 YFSETQ. DNA of the CDR3: TGCGCCAGCAGCTTAGAGGTGGGCCCCAATGAGCAGTTCTTC. Translation: CASSLEVGPNEQFF.

In its sample, this clonotype was seen many times. The chain's CDR3 is CASSISGGASTDTQYF. The CDR3 region has the DNA TGTGCCAGCAGCATTAGCGGGGGGGCTAGCACAGATACGCAGTATTTT. The chain couples TRBV7-2 to TRBJ2-3; 11 bases are a match to TRBD2. V gave up 5 bases and J gave up 0 bases; unmatched junction bases: 4. Looked up from germline, CDR1 is SGHTA and CDR2 is FQGNSA. The CDR3 runs 16 residues.

Points on this clonotype: One end of the junction is discordant with germline, which a read error may explain. The chain combines TRBV7-8 with TRBJ2-1; D might be TRBD1 (5 bases). The CDR3 loop spans 15 amino acids. Germline CDR1 is SGHVS and CDR2 is FQNEAQ. The CDR3 loop reads CDSSLQGSSYNEQFF. The CDR3 nucleotides are TGTGACAGCAGCTTGCAGGGTAGCTCCTACAATGAGCAGTTCTTC.

The chain's CDR3 is CATPVEPYTGELFF. DNA for the CDR3: TGTGCCACTCCGGTGGAACCATACACCGGGGAGCTGTTTTTT. V and J are TRBV6-5 and TRBJ2-2, with unresolved D. V lost 10 bases and J 3 bases, leaving 15 bases between the germline ends. Germline V gives CDR1 MNHEY, CDR2 SVGAGI. The CDR3 sequence is 14 residues long.

This clonotype appeared many times. This sequence joins TRBV20-1 and TRBJ2-5; 8 bases fit TRBD1. This CDR3 has 11 residues. Germline lookup yields CDR1 DFQATT and CDR2 SNEGSKA (reference sequence). The CDR3 spells CGGQDQETQYF. DNA for the CDR3: TGCGGGGGACAGGACCAAGAGACCCAGTACTTC.

There are many counts of this clonotype. The gene calls are TRBV6-4 and TRBJ1-1; TRBD1 agrees at 8 bases. The CDR3 totals 14 residues. Germline V gene lookup returns CDR1 MRHNA and CDR2 SNTAGT. V shed 4 bases and J 5 bases; nucleotides not matched to a gene: 6. The CDR3 region has the DNA TGTGCCAGCAGTGCAACAGGGGGAAGGACTGAAGCTTTCTTT. This gives the protein CASSATGGRTEAFF.

This clonotype was recorded a few times. This chain uses TRBV12-3 or TRBV12-4 with TRBJ1-2, with unresolved D. Trimming removed 7 bases from V and 6 bases from J, with 15 bases in between. The CDR3 runs 13 residues. CDR3 bases: TGTGCCAGCAAGGCCAGCTCGAAGGATGGCTACACCTTC. The encoded protein is CASKASSKDGYTF.

Remarks on this clonotype: A much larger clone lies a single base off, so this may be a read error. V usage is TRBV2 and J usage is TRBJ2-3; no clear D. The germline CDR1 and CDR2 sequences are SNHLY and FYNNEI. The CDR3 has 14 residues. Trimming removed 10 bases at V and 0 bases at J, with 14 bases between. CDR3 in DNA: TGTGCCAACATTTCAATTGCTAGCACAGATACGCAGTATTTT. Translated, it gives CANISIASTDTQYF.

This chain connects TRBV19 to TRBJ2-5; D is undetermined. CDR1 is LNHDA and CDR2 is SQIVND in the germline V gene (reference sequence). This CDR3 is built from 11 residues. V was clipped by 3 bases and J by 5 bases, with 4 bases between them. CDR3 nucleotides: TGTGCCAGTAGTATTGCGGAGACCCAGTACTTC. Protein sequence: CASSIAETQYF.

This chain links TRBV12-3 or TRBV12-4 with TRBJ1-2; D is possibly TRBD1 (6 bases). The CDR3 has 14 amino acids. Trimming shortened V by 3 bases and J by 7 bases, and 15 bases separated the two germline ends. The CDR3 region has the DNA TGTGCCAGCAGTTTGGGGGGCGCCGACTTTGGCTACACCTTC. This codes for CASSLGGADFGYTF.

This clonotype occurred many times. The gene calls are TRBV20-1 and TRBJ2-7; D is perhaps TRBD1 (6 bases). The CDR3 consists of 13 residues. Trimming took 6 bases from V and 2 from J, leaving 14 bases between them. CDR1 and CDR2 from the germline V gene are DFQATT and SNEGSKA (reference sequence). The CDR3 DNA is TGCAGTGCCTCACAGGGATTCACCTACGAGCAGTACGTC. It translates to CSASQGFTYEQYV.

This clonotype has at least ten counts. V gene TRBV7-2 combines with J gene TRBJ2-5; no reliable D call. The V gene lost 2 bases and the J gene lost 5 bases, with 9 bases spanning the gap. The germline CDR1 and CDR2 sequences are SGHTA and FQGNSA. The CDR3 is 13 residues long. As DNA, the CDR3 is TGTGCCAGCAGCTTACAAGCCCGGGAGACCCAGTACTTC. Encoded protein: CASSLQARETQYF.

The sample holds many counts of this clonotype. The CDR3 reads CSASPGEVPTGELFF. DNA for the CDR3: TGCAGTGCTAGCCCGGGAGAGGTACCCACCGGGGAGCTGTTTTTT. The J gene is TRBJ2-2, the V gene TRBV20-1, with D maybe TRBD2 (6 bases). The CDR3 totals 15 residues. V lost 3 bases and J lost 4, with 15 bases in between. Germline V gene sequence: CDR1 DFQATT, CDR2 SNEGSKA (reference sequence).

This clonotype was recorded at least ten times. This chain links TRBV7-2 with TRBJ2-2; tentatively, D is TRBD2 (6 bases). V was trimmed by 3 bases and J by 0 bases, leaving 8 bases between them. Per the germline V gene, CDR1 is SGHTA and CDR2 is FQGNSA. This CDR3 has 15 residues. CDR3 amino acids: CASSLTGANTGELFF. As DNA, the CDR3 is TGTGCCAGCAGCTTGACGGGGGCGAACACCGGGGAGCTGTTTTTT.

The rearrangement joins TRBV12-3 or TRBV12-4 to TRBJ1-2, with D uncertain. Trimming pared 2 bases from V and 7 bases from J, leaving 8 bases between. The CDR3 length is 12 residues. CDR3 protein: CASSLSSGGYTF. The CDR3 DNA reads as TGTGCCAGCAGTTTATCCTCGGGTGGCTACACCTTC.

This clonotype was counted ten times or more. The chain couples TRBV5-1 to TRBJ2-1, with 8 bases aligning to TRBD1. Germline assignment: CDR1 SGHRS and CDR2 YFSETQ. Trimming removed 6 bases from V and 4 bases from J; junction bases left unmatched: 9. CDR3 length: 15 residues. CDR3 DNA: TGCGCCAGCAACCCCGGGACAGGTTTATACAATGAGCAGTTCTTC. Translation: CASNPGTGLYNEQFF. The variable domain in full, with the rest retrieved from reference TRBV5-1 and TRBJ2-1, is KAGVTQTPRYLIKTRGQQVTLSCSPISGHRSVSWYQQTPGQGLQFLFEYFSETQRNKGNFPGRFSGRQFSNSRSEMNVSTLELGDSALYLCASNPGTGLYNEQFFGPGTRLTVL.

This clonotype was counted many times. The chain combines TRBV20-1 with TRBJ1-2; D uncertain. With 5 bases removed from V and 5 bases from J, the gap between germline ends came to 18 bases. The CDR3 is 14 amino acids. The germline gives CDR1 DFQATT, CDR2 SNEGSKA (reference sequence). CDR3 in amino acids: CSAGRSGQSYGYTF. DNA of the CDR3: TGCAGTGCTGGACGTTCTGGGCAGAGTTATGGCTACACCTTC.

The CDR3 bases are TGTGCCAGCAGCTTAAATCCTAGAGGCTACAATGAGCAGTTCTTC. This translates into CASSLNPRGYNEQFF. V and J are TRBV7-3 and TRBJ2-1; D unresolved. Looked up from germline, CDR1 is SGHTA and CDR2 is FQGTGA. V lost 1 base, J lost 3 bases, and 10 bases lay in between. CDR3 size: 15 residues.

This clonotype has at least ten counts. This sequence joins TRBV4-2 and TRBJ2-2; TRBD2 matches 12 bases. The germline V gene has CDR1 LGHNA and CDR2 YNFKEQ. The CDR3 extends over 19 amino acids. The V gene end was trimmed by 4 bases and the J gene end by 4 bases; junction bases not matched to a gene: 13. The CDR3 is CASSPRTSGASGTTGELFF. CDR3 nucleotide sequence: TGTGCCAGCAGCCCCCGGACTAGCGGGGCTTCGGGAACCACCGGGGAGCTGTTTTTT.

This chain joins TRBV12-3 or TRBV12-4 and TRBJ2-7; possibly TRBD2 for D (6 bases). V was clipped by 6 bases and J by 3 bases, with 12 bases between them. The CDR3 length is 13 residues. The CDR3 spells CASSLLGGYEQYF. The CDR3 nucleotides read TGTGCCAGCAGCTTATTGGGGGGCTACGAGCAGTACTTC.

This clonotype was seen at least ten times. The rearrangement uses TRBV20-1 and TRBJ1-1; 11 bases are a match to TRBD1. The CDR3 extends over 14 amino acids. Germline CDR1 DFQATT, CDR2 SNEGSKA (reference sequence). Trimming cost V 2 bases and J 6 bases; bases outside gene matches: 5. CDR3 DNA sequence: TGCAGTGCTAGAAGGACAGGGGGCAGGTCTGAAGCTTTCTTT. Translated: CSARRTGGRSEAFF.

CDR3: CASSLSTSSYGYTF. The CDR3 DNA reads as TGCGCCAGCAGCTTATCGACCTCCTCTTATGGCTACACCTTC. This chain uses TRBV5-1 with TRBJ1-2; no definite D call. V gave up 2 bases and J gave up 5 bases, with 13 bases separating them. From germline, CDR1 is SGHRS and CDR2 YFSETQ. This CDR3 contains 14 residues. Looking up the rest from reference TRBV5-1 and TRBJ1-2 gives the full variable domain: KAGVTQTPRYLIKTRGQQVTLSCSPISGHRSVSWYQQTPGQGLQFLFEYFSETQRNKGNFPGRFSGRQFSNSRSEMNVSTLELGDSALYLCASSLSTSSYGYTFGSGTRLTVV.

This clonotype was found many times. This rearrangement joins TRBV5-1 to TRBJ2-1; D may be TRBD2 (6 bases). This CDR3 region has 12 residues. V lost 0 bases and J 10 bases, leaving 8 bases between the germline ends. The germline V gene encodes CDR1 SGHRS and CDR2 YFSETQ. This CDR3 reads CASSLAAGEQFF. CDR3 sequence (DNA): TGCGCCAGCAGCTTGGCCGCGGGGGAGCAGTTCTTC.

This chain uses TRBV6-2 or TRBV6-3 with TRBJ2-7; possibly TRBD1 for D (5 bases). Germline CDR1 reads MNHEY; CDR2 reads SVGEGT. With 8 bases removed from V and 2 bases from J, the gap between germline ends came to 13 bases. The CDR3 totals 13 residues. The CDR3 spells CASGAQEPYEQYF. The DNA of the CDR3 is TGTGCCAGCGGGGCCCAGGAGCCCTACGAGCAGTACTTC.